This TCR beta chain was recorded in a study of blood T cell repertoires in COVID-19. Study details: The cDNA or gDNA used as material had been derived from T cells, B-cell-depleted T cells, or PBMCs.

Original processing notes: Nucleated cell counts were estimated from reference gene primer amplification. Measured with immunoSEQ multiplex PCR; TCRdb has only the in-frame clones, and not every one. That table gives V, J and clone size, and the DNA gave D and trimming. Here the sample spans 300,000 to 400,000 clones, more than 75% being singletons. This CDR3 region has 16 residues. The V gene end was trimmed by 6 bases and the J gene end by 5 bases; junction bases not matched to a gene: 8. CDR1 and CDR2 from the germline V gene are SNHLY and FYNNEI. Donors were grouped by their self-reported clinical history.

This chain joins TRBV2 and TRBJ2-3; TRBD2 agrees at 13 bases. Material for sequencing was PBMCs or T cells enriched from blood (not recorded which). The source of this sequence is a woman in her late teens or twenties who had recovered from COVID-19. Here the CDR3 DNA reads TGTGCCAGCAGCATTCGGACTAGCGGGGGTATAGATACGCAGTATTTT. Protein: CASSIRTSGGIDTQYF.